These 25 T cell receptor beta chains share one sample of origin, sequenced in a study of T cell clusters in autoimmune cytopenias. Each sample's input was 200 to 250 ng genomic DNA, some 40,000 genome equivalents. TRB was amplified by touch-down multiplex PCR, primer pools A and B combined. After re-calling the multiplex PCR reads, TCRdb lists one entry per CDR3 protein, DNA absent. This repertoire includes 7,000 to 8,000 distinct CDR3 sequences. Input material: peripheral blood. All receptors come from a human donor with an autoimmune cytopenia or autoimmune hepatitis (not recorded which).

This chain's CDR3 is CASRGQGSEQFF. This sequence joins TRBV13 and TRBJ2-1; the TCRdb D gene call, TRBD1, has no DNA to confirm it. This CDR3 comprises 12 residues. Per the germline V gene, CDR1 is PRHDT and CDR2 is FYEKMQ (reference sequence).

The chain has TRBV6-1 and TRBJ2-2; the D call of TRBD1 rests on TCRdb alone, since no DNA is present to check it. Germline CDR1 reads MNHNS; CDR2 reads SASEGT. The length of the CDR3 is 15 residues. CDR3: CASTSGGGADGELFF.

CDR3 sequence reads: CASSKRSGGNSPLHF. This rearrangement joins TRBV13 to TRBJ1-6. CDR3 length: 15 amino acids. Germline CDR1 reads PRHDT; CDR2 reads FYEKMQ (reference sequence).

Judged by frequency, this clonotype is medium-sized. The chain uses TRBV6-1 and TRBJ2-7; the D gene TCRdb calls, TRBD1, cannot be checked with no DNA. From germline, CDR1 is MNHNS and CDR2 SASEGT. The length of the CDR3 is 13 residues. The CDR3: CASIGGGLYEQYF.

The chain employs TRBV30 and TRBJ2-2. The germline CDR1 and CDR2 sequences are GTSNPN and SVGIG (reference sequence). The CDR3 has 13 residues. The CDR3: CAWRTFGAGELFF.

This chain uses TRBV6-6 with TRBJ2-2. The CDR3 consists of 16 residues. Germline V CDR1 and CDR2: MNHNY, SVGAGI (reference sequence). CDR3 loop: CASSYIFGDYTGELFF.

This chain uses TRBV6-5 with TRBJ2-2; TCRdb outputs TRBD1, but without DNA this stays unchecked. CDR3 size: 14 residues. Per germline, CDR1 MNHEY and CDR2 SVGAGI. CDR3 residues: CASCHRGNTGELFF.

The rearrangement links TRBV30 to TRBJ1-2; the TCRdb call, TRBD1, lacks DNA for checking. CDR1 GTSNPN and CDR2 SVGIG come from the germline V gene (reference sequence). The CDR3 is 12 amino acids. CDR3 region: CAWGDSFYGYTF.

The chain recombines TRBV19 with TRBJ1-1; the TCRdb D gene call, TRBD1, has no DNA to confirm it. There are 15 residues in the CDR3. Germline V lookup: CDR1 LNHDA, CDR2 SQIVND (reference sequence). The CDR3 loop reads CASSILGAMNTEAFF.

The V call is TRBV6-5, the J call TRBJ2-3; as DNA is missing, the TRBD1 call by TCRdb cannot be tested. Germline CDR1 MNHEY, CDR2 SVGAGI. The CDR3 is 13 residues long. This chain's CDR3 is CASSQDRADTQYF.

CDR3 protein: CASRAPRLAGGPDTQYF. V and J are TRBV6-6 and TRBJ2-3; TCRdb gives TRBD2 as the D gene, but with no DNA this cannot be confirmed. Germline V gives CDR1 MNHNY, CDR2 SVGAGI (reference sequence). This CDR3 is 17 amino acids long.

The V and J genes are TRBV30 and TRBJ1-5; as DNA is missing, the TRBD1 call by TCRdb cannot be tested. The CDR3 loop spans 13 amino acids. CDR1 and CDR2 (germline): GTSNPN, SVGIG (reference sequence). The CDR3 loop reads CAWKRGAGQPQHF. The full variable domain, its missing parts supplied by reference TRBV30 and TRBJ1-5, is SQTIHQWPATLVQPVGSPLSLECTVEGTSNPNLYWYRQAAGRGLQLLFYSVGIGQISSEVPQNLSASRPQDRQFILSSKKLLLSDSGFYLCAWKRGAGQPQHFGDGTRLSIL.

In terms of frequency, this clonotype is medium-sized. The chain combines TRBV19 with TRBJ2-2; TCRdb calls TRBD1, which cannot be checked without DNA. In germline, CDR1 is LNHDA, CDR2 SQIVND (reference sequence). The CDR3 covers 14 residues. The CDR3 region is CASRQGADTGELFF.

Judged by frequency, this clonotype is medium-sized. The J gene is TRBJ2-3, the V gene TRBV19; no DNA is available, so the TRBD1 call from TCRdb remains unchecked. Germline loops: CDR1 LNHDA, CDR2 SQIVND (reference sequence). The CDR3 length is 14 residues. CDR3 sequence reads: CASRGRGSTDTQYF.

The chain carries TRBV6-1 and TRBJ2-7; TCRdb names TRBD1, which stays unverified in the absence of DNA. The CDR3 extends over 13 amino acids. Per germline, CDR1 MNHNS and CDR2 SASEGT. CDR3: CASTPWGSYEQYF.

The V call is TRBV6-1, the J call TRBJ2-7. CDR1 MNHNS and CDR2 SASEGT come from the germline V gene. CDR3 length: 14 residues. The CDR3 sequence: CASSAGRTTYEQYF.

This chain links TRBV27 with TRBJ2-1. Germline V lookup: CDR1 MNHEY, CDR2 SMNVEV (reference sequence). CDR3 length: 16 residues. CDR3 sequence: CASSLSSASSYNEQFF.

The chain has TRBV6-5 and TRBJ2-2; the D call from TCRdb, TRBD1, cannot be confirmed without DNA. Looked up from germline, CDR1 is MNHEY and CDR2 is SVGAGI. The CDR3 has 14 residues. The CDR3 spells CASHGPGLSGELFF.

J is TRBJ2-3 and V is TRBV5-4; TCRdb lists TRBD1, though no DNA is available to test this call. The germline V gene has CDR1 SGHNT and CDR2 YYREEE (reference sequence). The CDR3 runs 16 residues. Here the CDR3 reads CASSGVPGQGADTQYF.

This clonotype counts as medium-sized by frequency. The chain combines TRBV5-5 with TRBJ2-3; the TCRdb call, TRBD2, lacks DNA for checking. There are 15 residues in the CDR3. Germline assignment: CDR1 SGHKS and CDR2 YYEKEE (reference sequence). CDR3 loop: CASSETSGGLKKQYF.

CDR3 protein: CSAKQGGNYGYTF. The V gene is TRBV29-1, the J gene TRBJ1-2; lacking DNA, the TRBD1 call made by TCRdb goes unchecked. Germline assignment: CDR1 SQVTM and CDR2 ANQGSEA. CDR3 length: 13 residues.

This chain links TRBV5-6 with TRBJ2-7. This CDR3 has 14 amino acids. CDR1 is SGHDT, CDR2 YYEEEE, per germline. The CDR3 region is CASSSDTSSGEQYF.

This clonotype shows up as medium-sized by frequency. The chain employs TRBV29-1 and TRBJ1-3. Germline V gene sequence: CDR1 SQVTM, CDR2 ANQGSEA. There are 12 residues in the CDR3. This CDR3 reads CSVEDWGNTIYF.

The CDR3 sequence: CASSLVGLANTGELFF. This sequence joins TRBV7-2 and TRBJ2-2; TCRdb returns TRBD2, unconfirmable since there is no DNA. Germline V gives CDR1 SGHTA, CDR2 FQGNSA. The CDR3 spans 16 residues.

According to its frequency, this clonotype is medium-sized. The CDR3 protein is CASSPGGSMETQYF. The V gene is TRBV6-2 or TRBV6-3, the J gene TRBJ2-5; there is no DNA to check the TCRdb D call of TRBD2. The CDR3 has 14 amino acids. In germline, CDR1 is MNHEY, CDR2 SVGEGT.